This TCR beta chain was profiled in a study of shared clonotypes between healthy human individuals. Deep was the level used in running the assay. Profiled with immunoSEQ multiplex PCR; TCRdb holds only in-frame clones, not every one. This table has under 1,100,000 clones, about 80% appearing once. Germline V gene data show CDR1 as LNHDA and CDR2 as SQIVND (reference sequence). The ends were cut back, 1 base at V and 6 bases at J, with 9 bases in the middle. This CDR3 is 14 amino acids long. The sequence derives from a young man in good health. This chain connects TRBV19 to TRBJ2-2; no clear D gene. The sequenced sample consisted of memory CD4+ T cells sorted from blood. The sample's subset: CD45RA-negative fraction. The CDR3 DNA follows: TGTGCCAGTAGTATAGGGAGTGGGTCCGGGGAGCTGTTTTTT. This sequence encodes CASSIGSGSGELFF.